What follows are 23 T cell receptor beta chains derived from one specimen sequenced in a study of T cell repertoires in cytomegalovirus infection. TCRdb analysed the reads with MiXCR anew, one entry per CDR3 protein. The data contain a few hundred thousand distinct CDR3 sequences, about 25% of them singletons. The material sequenced was PBMCs. These receptor sequences come from a human donor in good health (CMV status not recorded). Some clones in this sample may be carry-over from other donors' samples.

The J gene is TRBJ2-7, the V gene TRBV28, with 9 bases aligning to TRBD2. The CDR3 extends over 15 amino acids. Germline V gene sequence: CDR1 MDHEN, CDR2 SYDVKM. The V and J ends lost 6 bases and 6 bases, in that order; junction bases with no gene match: 12. The chain's CDR3 is CASRGQGLAIREQYF. The CDR3 DNA reads as TGTGCCAGCAGGGGTCAGGGACTAGCTATTCGCGAGCAGTACTTC. The variable domain in full, with the rest retrieved from reference TRBV28 and TRBJ2-7, is DVKVTQSSRYLVKRTGEKVFLECVQDMDHENMFWYRQDPGLGLRLIYFSYDVKMKEKGDIPEGYSVSREKKERFSLILESASTNQTSMYLCASRGQGLAIREQYFGPGTRLTVT.

This clonotype was recorded at least ten times. This sequence joins TRBV7-8 and TRBJ2-2, with 7 bases identical to TRBD2. This CDR3 is 19 amino acids long. V was clipped by 5 bases and J by 4 bases; unmatched bases: 19. Germline V gene lookup returns CDR1 SGHVS and CDR2 FQNEAQ. The CDR3: CASSLPKRDPGRGTGELFF. The CDR3 bases are TGTGCCAGCAGCCTGCCGAAGCGGGACCCCGGACGGGGCACCGGGGAGCTGTTTTTT. Variable domain in full (rest from reference TRBV7-8 and TRBJ2-2): GAGVSQSPRYKVAKRGQDVALRCDPISGHVSLFWYQQALGQGPEFLTYFQNEAQLDKSGLPSDRFFAERPEGSVSTLKIQRTQQEDSAVYLCASSLPKRDPGRGTGELFFGEGSRLTVL.

The chain combines TRBV19 with TRBJ1-1; D might be TRBD1 (6 bases). The CDR3 loop spans 13 amino acids. V lost 7 bases to trimming and J lost 5 bases, with 14 bases between them. From germline, CDR1 is LNHDA and CDR2 SQIVND (reference sequence). The DNA of the CDR3 is TGTGCCAGTAACACAGGGAGAGAAACTGAAGCTTTCTTT. Protein sequence: CASNTGRETEAFF.

This clonotype has a handful of counts. In nucleotides, the CDR3 is TGTGCCAGCTCAGCCGGACAGGGGTTGACTGGTCAGCCCCAGCATTTT. It encodes CASSAGQGLTGQPQHF. The chain joins TRBV18 to TRBJ1-5, with 9 bases that match TRBD1. Germline trimming cut 5 bases from V and 6 bases from J; bases unmatched to any gene: 11. Germline loops: CDR1 KGHSH, CDR2 LQKENI. CDR3 length: 16 amino acids.

Ten or more counts support this clonotype. This chain connects TRBV7-8 to TRBJ2-1, with 8 bases lining up with TRBD2. The germline CDR1 and CDR2 sequences are SGHVS and FQNEAQ. With 5 bases clipped from V and 0 bases from J, the junction kept 6 bases outside the gene matches. This CDR3 spans 16 amino acids. The CDR3, as DNA: TGTGCCAGCAGCCCTCTAGCGGGTACCTCCTACAATGAGCAGTTCTTC. Protein: CASSPLAGTSYNEQFF.

The rearrangement uses TRBV11-2 and TRBJ2-1, with D hard to call. CDR3 length: 11 residues. Trimming stripped 5 bases from V and 8 bases from J, with 7 bases between. Germline CDR1 and CDR2: SGHAT and FQNNGV. The CDR3 spells CASSVPHEQFF. In DNA form, the CDR3 reads TGTGCCAGCAGCGTTCCTCATGAGCAGTTCTTC.

This clonotype was counted at least ten times. The chain combines TRBV11-2 with TRBJ2-3; the D gene is possibly TRBD2 (6 bases). Germline CDR1 is SGHAT and CDR2 is FQNNGV. The CDR3 covers 16 residues. V was cut by 2 bases and J by 0 bases, with 12 bases left in between. The CDR3 coding sequence is TGTGCCAGCAGCTTATTGGCGGGATTAAGCACAGATACGCAGTATTTT. This translates into CASSLLAGLSTDTQYF.

V is TRBV20-1 and J is TRBJ2-7, with D maybe TRBD1 (6 bases). V was cut by 5 bases and J by 5 bases, with 19 bases left in between. Germline V gene sequence: CDR1 DFQATT, CDR2 SNEGSKA (reference sequence). This CDR3 is 14 amino acids long. As DNA, the CDR3 is TGCAGTGCTTACTCTTCTCGCTGGACAGACGAGCAGTACTTC. Translated, it gives CSAYSSRWTDEQYF.

The genes are TRBV20-1 and TRBJ2-7; D might be TRBD1 or TRBD2, each matching 5 bases. V was cut by 0 bases and J by 7 bases, with 16 bases left in between. Germline V gives CDR1 DFQATT, CDR2 SNEGSKA (reference sequence). CDR3 length: 14 residues. The chain's CDR3 is CSARDGTGQAEQYV. CDR3 coding DNA: TGCAGTGCTAGAGATGGGACCGGACAAGCGGAGCAGTACGTC.

The chain combines TRBV14 with TRBJ2-1; a possible D gene is TRBD1 (6 bases). The germline V gene encodes CDR1 SGHDN and CDR2 FVKESK. This CDR3 has 18 amino acids. V was shortened by 6 bases and J by 4 bases, with 25 bases between the two germline ends. DNA for the CDR3: TGTGCCAGCAGTCGCAATATCGCAGGGGCCGCTACTTACAATGAGCAGTTCTTC. Its protein is CASSRNIAGAATYNEQFF.

The rearrangement uses TRBV20-1 and TRBJ1-6; D is possibly TRBD1 (6 bases). This CDR3 comprises 19 residues. Germline V gene sequence: CDR1 DFQATT, CDR2 SNEGSKA (reference sequence). The V and J ends lost 1 base and 0 bases respectively, with 19 bases between them. The DNA for the CDR3 is TGCAGTGCTAGAGGCCAGGGGTGGATACCGGGCTCCTATAATTCACCCCTCCACTTT. Protein sequence: CSARGQGWIPGSYNSPLHF.

The V gene is TRBV7-2, the J gene TRBJ1-3; D uncertain. Trimming left V 5 bases short and J 2 bases short, with 13 bases between. The CDR3 extends over 15 amino acids. Germline CDR1 is SGHTA and CDR2 is FQGNSA. The CDR3 DNA follows: TGTGCCAGCAGCACGACTCCTGCGCCTGGAAACACCATATATTTT. It translates to CASSTTPAPGNTIYF.

This clonotype turned up a few times. This rearrangement joins TRBV6-5 to TRBJ2-3; D unclear. The CDR3 extends over 16 amino acids. Germline V lookup: CDR1 MNHEY, CDR2 SVGAGI. Between the trimmed V and J ends, which lost 4 bases and 1 base, there was a span of 15 bases. CDR3 amino acids: CASSLGAVGGTDTQYF. The CDR3 DNA reads TGTGCCAGCAGTTTAGGTGCCGTAGGTGGCACAGATACGCAGTATTTT.

The genes are TRBV4-3 and TRBJ2-2; TRBD1 is a possible D gene (6 bases). Trimming removed 0 bases at V and 9 bases at J, with 17 bases between. CDR1 is LGHNA and CDR2 is YSLEER in the germline V gene. The CDR3 runs 16 residues. The CDR3 coding sequence is TGCGCCAGCAGCCAAGATGGGGGCCCAGTTAGGAGGGAGCTGTTTTTT. Amino acids: CASSQDGGPVRRELFF.

This clonotype was observed a handful of times. The genes are TRBV10-3 and TRBJ2-2; no clear D. Germline V CDR1 and CDR2: ENHRY, SYGVKD. Trimming removed 5 bases at V and 8 bases at J, with 15 bases between. CDR3 length: 14 amino acids. The CDR3 loop is CAISSLSGSGELFF. Here the CDR3 DNA reads TGTGCCATCAGTTCTCTTAGTGGTTCTGGGGAGCTGTTTTTT.

The rearrangement links TRBV7-3 to TRBJ2-1, with a tentative D call TRBD2 (5 bases). There are 12 residues in the CDR3. CDR1 is SGHTA and CDR2 is FQGTGA in the germline V gene. Trimming pared 8 bases from V and 8 bases from J, leaving 13 bases between. The CDR3 DNA is TGTGCCAGCGGGAGCGTAAGGGATGAGCAGTTCTTC. Protein sequence: CASGSVRDEQFF.

This clonotype was counted only a few times. This chain connects TRBV6-5 to TRBJ2-1; 7 bases align to TRBD2. CDR1 is MNHEY and CDR2 is SVGAGI in the germline V gene. The V gene end was trimmed by 4 bases and the J gene end by 5 bases; junction bases not matched to a gene: 8. There are 15 residues in the CDR3. CDR3 coding DNA: TGTGCCAGCAGTTTAGCGGGTAGGAATGACAATGAGCAGTTCTTC. As protein: CASSLAGRNDNEQFF.

Here the CDR3 DNA reads TGTGCCAGCAGCTCCCCGGACACCATGGACTATGGCTACACCTTC. Its protein is CASSSPDTMDYGYTF. The chain couples TRBV6-2 or TRBV6-3 to TRBJ1-2; a possible D gene is TRBD1 (5 bases). The CDR3 has 15 residues. The germline V gene encodes CDR1 MNHEY and CDR2 SVGEGT. Trimming removed 6 bases at V and 3 bases at J, with 17 bases between.

In nucleotides, the CDR3 is TGCGCCAGCAGCCAAGGGCCCGCTAGCGGGCCCGATGAGCAGTTCTTC. This sequence encodes CASSQGPASGPDEQFF. The chain employs TRBV4-1 and TRBJ2-1; 8 nucleotides match TRBD2. J lost 8 bases, V lost 1 base, and 10 bases had no gene match. The germline CDR1 and CDR2 sequences are MGHRA and YSYEKL. This CDR3 region has 16 residues.

The count of this clonotype is one. V and J are TRBV6-2 or TRBV6-3 and TRBJ1-1; D unclear. The CDR3 has 13 amino acids. Germline V gene lookup returns CDR1 MNHEY and CDR2 SVGEGT. Deletions cut 7 bases from V and 3 bases from J, with 12 bases between. The CDR3 DNA follows: TGTGCCAGCACCAACTTGGGGTACACTGAAGCTTTCTTT. Translating gives CASTNLGYTEAFF.

The table lists this clonotype with a few counts. The chain is built from TRBV6-6 and TRBJ2-4; D remains unclear. Germline assignment: CDR1 MNHNY and CDR2 SVGAGI (reference sequence). The germline V and J ends were trimmed by 2 bases and 1 base, with 9 bases remaining between them. The CDR3 covers 15 residues. Written as DNA, the CDR3 is TGTGCCAGCAGTTACATCACAGACGCCAAAAACATTCAGTACTTC. Its translation: CASSYITDAKNIQYF.

This chain uses TRBV19 with TRBJ2-1, with D hard to call. Trimming shortened V by 3 bases and J by 0 bases, and 15 bases separated the two germline ends. This CDR3 is 17 amino acids long. Germline CDR1 reads LNHDA; CDR2 reads SQIVND (reference sequence). This CDR3 reads CASSMLKSLGSYNEQFF. CDR3 DNA sequence: TGTGCCAGTAGTATGTTGAAGTCCCTAGGCTCCTACAATGAGCAGTTCTTC. Looking up the rest from reference TRBV19 and TRBJ2-1 gives the full variable domain: DGGITQSPKYLFRKEGQNVTLSCEQNLNHDAMYWYRQDPGQGLRLIYYSQIVNDFQKGDIAEGYSVSREKKESFPLTVTSAQKNPTAFYLCASSMLKSLGSYNEQFFGPGTRLTVL.

CDR3 sequence reads: CASSLTVAYSPLHF. CDR3 in DNA: TGTGCCAGCAGTTTAACAGTTGCTTATTCACCCCTCCACTTT. This chain links TRBV27 with TRBJ1-6, with D unclear. From germline, CDR1 is MNHEY and CDR2 SMNVEV (reference sequence). Trimming stripped 2 bases from V and 8 bases from J, with 10 bases between. The CDR3 sequence is 14 residues long.